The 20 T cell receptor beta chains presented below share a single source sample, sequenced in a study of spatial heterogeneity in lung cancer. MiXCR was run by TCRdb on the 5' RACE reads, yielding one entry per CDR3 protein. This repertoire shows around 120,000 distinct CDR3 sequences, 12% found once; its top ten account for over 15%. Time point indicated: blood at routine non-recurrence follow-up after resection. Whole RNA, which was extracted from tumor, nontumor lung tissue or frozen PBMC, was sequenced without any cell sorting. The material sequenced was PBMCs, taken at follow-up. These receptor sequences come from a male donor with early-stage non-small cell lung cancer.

The CDR3 DNA reads TGTGCCAGCTCACCATCGACTAGCGGGGCAAACAATGAGCAGTTCTTC. Its translation is CASSPSTSGANNEQFF. The genes are TRBV18 and TRBJ2-1; 11 nucleotides match TRBD2. The V gene end was trimmed by 2 bases and the J gene end by 5 bases; junction bases not matched to a gene: 5. CDR3 length equals 16 residues. Germline CDR1 and CDR2: KGHSH and LQKENI.

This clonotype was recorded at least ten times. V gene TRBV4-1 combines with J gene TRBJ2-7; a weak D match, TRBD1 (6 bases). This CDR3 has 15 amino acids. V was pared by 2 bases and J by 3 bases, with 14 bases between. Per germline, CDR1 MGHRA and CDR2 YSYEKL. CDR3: CASSQSRGRGYEQYF. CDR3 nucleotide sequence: TGCGCCAGCAGCCAATCCAGGGGCAGGGGCTACGAGCAGTACTTC.

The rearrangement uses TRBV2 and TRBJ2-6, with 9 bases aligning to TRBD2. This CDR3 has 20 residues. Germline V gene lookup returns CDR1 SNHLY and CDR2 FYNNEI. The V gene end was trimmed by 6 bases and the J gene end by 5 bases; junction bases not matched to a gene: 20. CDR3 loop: CASSPLRSSGKLSRANVLTF. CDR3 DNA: TGTGCCAGCAGCCCTCTCAGGTCTAGCGGGAAACTTTCGAGGGCCAACGTCCTGACTTTC.

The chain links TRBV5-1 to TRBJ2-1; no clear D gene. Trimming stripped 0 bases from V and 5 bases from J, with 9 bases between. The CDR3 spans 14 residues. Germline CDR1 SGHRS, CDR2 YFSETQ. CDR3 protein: CASSLANSDNEQFF. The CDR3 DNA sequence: TGCGCCAGCAGCTTGGCTAACTCAGACAATGAGCAGTTCTTC.

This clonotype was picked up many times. The CDR3 DNA is TGTGCCAGCGAGGGACAGAGCTCCTACAATGAGCAGTTCTTC. This sequence encodes CASEGQSSYNEQFF. The rearrangement uses TRBV28 and TRBJ2-1, with TRBD1 identical over 7 bases. The CDR3 totals 14 residues. Germline trimming cut 8 bases from V and 0 bases from J; bases unmatched to any gene: 4. Germline V CDR1 and CDR2: MDHEN, SYDVKM.

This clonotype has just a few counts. CDR3 nucleotides: TGTGCCAGCAGCTTAGTCTCTTTTGGCAATCAGCCCCAGCATTTT. This translates into CASSLVSFGNQPQHF. The chain links TRBV7-2 to TRBJ1-5; D remains unclear. CDR1 and CDR2 (germline): SGHTA, FQGNSA. CDR3 size: 15 residues. V was trimmed by 1 base and J by 2 bases, leaving 9 bases between them.

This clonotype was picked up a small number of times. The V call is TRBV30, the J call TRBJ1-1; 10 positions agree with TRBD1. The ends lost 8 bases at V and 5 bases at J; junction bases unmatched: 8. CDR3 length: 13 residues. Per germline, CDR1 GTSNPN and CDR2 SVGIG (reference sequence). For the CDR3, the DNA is TGTGCCCTAGACCGGGACAGGGGTACTGAAGCTTTCTTT. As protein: CALDRDRGTEAFF.

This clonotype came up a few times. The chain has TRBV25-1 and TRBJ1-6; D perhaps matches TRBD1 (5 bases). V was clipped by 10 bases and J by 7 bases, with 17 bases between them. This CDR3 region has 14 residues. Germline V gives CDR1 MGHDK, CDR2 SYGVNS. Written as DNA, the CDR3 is TGTGCCACCGCAGGAGGGGTCGAGAATTCACCCCTCCACTTT. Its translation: CATAGGVENSPLHF. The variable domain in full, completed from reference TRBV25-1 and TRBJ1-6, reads EADIYQTPRYLVIGTGKKITLECSQTMGHDKMYWYQQDPGMELHLIHYSYGVNSTEKGDLSSESTVSRIRTEHFPLTLESARPSHTSQYLCATAGGVENSPLHFGNGTRLTVT.

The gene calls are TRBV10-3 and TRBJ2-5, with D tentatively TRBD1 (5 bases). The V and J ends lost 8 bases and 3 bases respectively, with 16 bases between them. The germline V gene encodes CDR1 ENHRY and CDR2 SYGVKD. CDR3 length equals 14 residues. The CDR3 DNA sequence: TGTGCCATCTCACGTGGGGTAGGGGAAGAGACCCAGTACTTC. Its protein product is CAISRGVGEETQYF.

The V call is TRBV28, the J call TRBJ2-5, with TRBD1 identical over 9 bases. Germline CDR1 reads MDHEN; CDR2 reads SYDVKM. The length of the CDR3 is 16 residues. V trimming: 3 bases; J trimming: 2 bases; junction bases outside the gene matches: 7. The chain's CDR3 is CASSFLTGGGQETQYF. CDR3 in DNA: TGTGCCAGCAGTTTCCTTACAGGGGGCGGGCAAGAGACCCAGTACTTC.

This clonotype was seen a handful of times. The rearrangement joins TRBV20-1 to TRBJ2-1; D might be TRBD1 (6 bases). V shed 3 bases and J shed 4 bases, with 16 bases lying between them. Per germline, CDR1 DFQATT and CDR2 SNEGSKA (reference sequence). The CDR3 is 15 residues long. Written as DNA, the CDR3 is TGCAGTGCTAGCGGACAGTCAAGGGGGTACAATGAGCAGTTCTTC. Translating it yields CSASGQSRGYNEQFF.

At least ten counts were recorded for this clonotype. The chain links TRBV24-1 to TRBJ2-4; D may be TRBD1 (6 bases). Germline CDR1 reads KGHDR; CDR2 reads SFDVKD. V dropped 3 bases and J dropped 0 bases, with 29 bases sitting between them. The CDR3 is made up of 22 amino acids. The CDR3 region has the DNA TGTGCCACCAGTGATGCAAACCCACCGGGACAAAGGGACCTTCTAGCCAAAAACATTCAGTACTTC. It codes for CATSDANPPGQRDLLAKNIQYF.

DNA for the CDR3: TGCAGTGCTGAGGGGACTAGCGGGGGGAAATCCACCCAGTACTTC. Its translation: CSAEGTSGGKSTQYF. The chain carries TRBV20-1 and TRBJ2-5; the match to TRBD2 covers 15 bases. Germline CDR1 DFQATT, CDR2 SNEGSKA (reference sequence). Losses at the gene ends were 5 bases for V and 8 bases for J; bases not matched to a gene: 9. The CDR3 covers 15 residues.

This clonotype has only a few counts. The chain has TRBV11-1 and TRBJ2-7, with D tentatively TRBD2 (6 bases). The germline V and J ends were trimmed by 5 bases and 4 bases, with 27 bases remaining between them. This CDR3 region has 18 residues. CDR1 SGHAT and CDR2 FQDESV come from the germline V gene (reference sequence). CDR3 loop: CASSQGRWTPGRRYEQYF. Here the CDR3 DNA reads TGTGCCAGCAGCCAAGGGAGATGGACTCCAGGGAGGAGATACGAGCAGTACTTC.

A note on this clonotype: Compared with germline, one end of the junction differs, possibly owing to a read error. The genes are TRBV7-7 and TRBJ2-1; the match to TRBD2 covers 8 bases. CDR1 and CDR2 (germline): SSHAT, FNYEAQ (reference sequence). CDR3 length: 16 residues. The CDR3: CASSLNGLAGYNEQFF. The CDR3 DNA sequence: TGTGCTAGCAGCCTCAACGGGCTAGCGGGCTACAATGAGCAGTTCTTC.

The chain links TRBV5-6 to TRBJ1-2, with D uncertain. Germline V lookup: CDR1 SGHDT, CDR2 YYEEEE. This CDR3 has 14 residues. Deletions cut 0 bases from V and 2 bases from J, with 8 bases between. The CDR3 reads CASSLVAHNYGYTF. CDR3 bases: TGTGCCAGCAGCTTGGTGGCTCACAACTATGGCTACACCTTC.

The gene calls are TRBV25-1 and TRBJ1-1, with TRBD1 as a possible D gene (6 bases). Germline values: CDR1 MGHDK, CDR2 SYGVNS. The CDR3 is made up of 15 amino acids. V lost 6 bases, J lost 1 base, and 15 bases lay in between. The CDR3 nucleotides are TGTGCCAGCAGCCAAACAGGGATAAAGAACACTGAAGCTTTCTTT. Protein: CASSQTGIKNTEAFF.

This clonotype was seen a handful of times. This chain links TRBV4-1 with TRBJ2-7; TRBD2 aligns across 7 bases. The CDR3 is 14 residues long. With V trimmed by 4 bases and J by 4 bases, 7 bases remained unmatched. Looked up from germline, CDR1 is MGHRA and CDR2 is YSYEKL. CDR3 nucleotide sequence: TGCGCCAGCAGCCGGGGGACTATACCTTACGAGCAGTACTTC. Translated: CASSRGTIPYEQYF.

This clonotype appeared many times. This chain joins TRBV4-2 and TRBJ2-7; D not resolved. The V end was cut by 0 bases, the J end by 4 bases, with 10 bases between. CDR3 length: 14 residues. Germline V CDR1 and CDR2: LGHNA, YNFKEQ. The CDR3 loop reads CASSQDLVGYEQYF. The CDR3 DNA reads TGTGCCAGCAGCCAAGATCTGGTGGGATACGAGCAGTACTTC.

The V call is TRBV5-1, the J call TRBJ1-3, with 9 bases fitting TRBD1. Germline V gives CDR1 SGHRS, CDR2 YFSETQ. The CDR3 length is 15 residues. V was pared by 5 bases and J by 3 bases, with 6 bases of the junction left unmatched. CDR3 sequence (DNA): TGCGCCAGCAGTCCCGACAGGGGGAATGGAAACACCATATATTTT. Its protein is CASSPDRGNGNTIYF.